This T cell receptor beta chain was observed in a study of cytomegalovirus exposure and HLA in healthy donors. Study-wide results and limits: Segments of the TCR beta V type were, in most cases, productive about 90% or about 30% of the time in an earlier analysis. Rarity marked most TCR sequences, yet some public TCRs occurred in many donors.

CDR3 length: 15 residues. Per the germline V gene, CDR1 is SGHTS and CDR2 is YDEGEE. After removal of 4 bases from V and 1 base from J, the junction contained 7 bases not matched to a gene. Amplification used 60 Vbeta primers and 13 Jbeta primers. Repertoires were generated with immunoSEQ multiplex PCR, while TCRdb's copy carries only in-frame clones and drops some. The data hold approximately 180,000 clones, with just over 75% observed a single time. A note on this clone: Its matching antigen is unknown.

The receptor comes from a woman in her 30s in good health and CMV-seropositive. The chain combines TRBV5-8 with TRBJ2-7, with 8 bases identical to TRBD1. Sequencing was performed on PBMCs. This CDR3 reads CASSAGTGISYEQYF. In DNA, the CDR3 is TGTGCCAGCAGCGCCGGGACAGGAATTTCCTACGAGCAGTACTTC.